This T cell receptor (beta chain) is drawn from a study of T cells in Graves' hyperthyroidism and ophthalmopathy. This clonotype came up a few times. TCR beta CDR3 regions were amplified from RNA. Primed by the HTBI set, a first-round RT-PCR was run on the TCR CDR3. TCRdb redid the calling of the multiplex PCR reads with MiXCR, one entry per CDR3 protein. Counted here are some 570,000 distinct CDR3 sequences, 17% occurring once; the ten biggest clones make up approximately 15%. The TCR originated in a woman in her late teens or twenties with Graves' ophthalmopathy. Sequenced input: blood.

The CDR3 sequence: CSAGGSSGRYYEQYF. The CDR3 DNA follows: TGCAGTGCGGGTGGGTCTAGCGGGAGGTACTACGAGCAGTACTTC. The chain employs TRBV20-1 and TRBJ2-7; 11 bases map to TRBD2. Trimming at V came to 6 bases and at J to 3 bases, leaving 10 bases not matched to a gene. Looked up from germline, CDR1 is DFQATT and CDR2 is SNEGSKA (reference sequence). This CDR3 spans 15 amino acids.